The 8 T cell receptor beta chains reported below all come from one sample, sequenced in a study of regulatory T cells in long-lasting Graves disease. The time point here: newly diagnosed GD, antithyroid drugs for less than 3 months. RNA from PBMCs was the source of the TCR library. In building TCR beta libraries, iRepertoire HTBI primers were used together with Arm-PCR of CDR3 regions. MiXCR, run by TCRdb on the multiplex PCR reads, gives a single entry per CDR3 protein. The profile covers 420,000 or so distinct CDR3 sequences, with roughly 17% appearing a single time and about 25% taken by the ten largest. These data also formed part of another study, on T cells in Graves' hyperthyroidism and ophthalmopathy.

Here the sequenced sample was peripheral blood mononuclear cells (PBMCs), taken at new diagnosis, from a patient treated with antithyroid drugs. These receptors were obtained from a woman in her late teens or twenties with Graves disease.

V gene TRBV20-1 combines with J gene TRBJ1-5; 8 nucleotides line up with TRBD1. Germline values: CDR1 DFQATT, CDR2 SNEGSKA (reference sequence). There are 13 residues in the CDR3. V lost 6 bases to trimming and J lost 4 bases; unmatched junction nucleotides: 5. The CDR3 protein is CSARGLGNQPQHF. The CDR3, as DNA: TGCAGTGCCAGGGGGCTGGGAAATCAGCCCCAGCATTTT.

The chain has TRBV25-1 and TRBJ1-2, with a tentative D call TRBD1 (6 bases). The CDR3 is 13 residues long. Per germline, CDR1 MGHDK and CDR2 SYGVNS. V gave up 5 bases and J gave up 8 bases, with 15 bases separating them. The CDR3 region is CASSLGASGGYTF. The CDR3 nucleotides are TGTGCCAGCAGTCTGGGGGCCTCCGGGGGCTACACCTTC.

The chain recombines TRBV13 with TRBJ2-2, with D perhaps TRBD1 or TRBD2 (5 bases each). This CDR3 has 15 residues. Germline assignment: CDR1 PRHDT and CDR2 FYEKMQ (reference sequence). With 5 bases removed from V and 6 bases from J, the gap between germline ends came to 16 bases. CDR3 nucleotide sequence: TGTGCCAGCAGCCCATCCGGGACGCGAGCCGGGGAGCTGTTTTTT. Encoded protein: CASSPSGTRAGELFF.

Ten or more counts support this clonotype. The V gene is TRBV7-6, the J gene TRBJ2-3, with D possibly TRBD2 on 6 matching bases. The length of the CDR3 is 17 residues. V was shortened by 0 bases and J by 2 bases, with 15 bases between the two germline ends. Germline V gene lookup returns CDR1 SGHVS and CDR2 FNYEAQ. For the CDR3, the DNA is TGTGCCAGCAGCTTAGCGTTAACGGGAGCCCACACAGATACGCAGTATTTT. Protein: CASSLALTGAHTDTQYF.

The chain joins TRBV7-3 to TRBJ2-5; TRBD1 agrees at 10 bases. J was trimmed by 7 bases and V by 4 bases; bases with no gene match: 9. CDR1 and CDR2 (germline): SGHTA, FQGTGA. The CDR3 covers 15 residues. This CDR3 reads CASSSDRGLTGTQYF. In nucleotides, the CDR3 is TGTGCCAGCAGCTCAGACAGGGGGCTGACAGGGACCCAGTACTTC.

This clonotype came up a few times. The J gene is TRBJ2-7, the V gene TRBV30; TRBD2 agrees at 13 bases. The junction had 5 bases not matched to a gene; V was cut back by 5 bases and J by 7 bases. Germline V gives CDR1 GTSNPN, CDR2 SVGIG (reference sequence). The CDR3 covers 13 residues. The chain's CDR3 is CAWGLAGAWEQYF. The CDR3 nucleotides read TGTGCCTGGGGACTAGCGGGGGCTTGGGAGCAGTACTTC.

This clonotype was counted at least ten times. This sequence joins TRBV7-9 and TRBJ2-1, with D uncertain. CDR3 length equals 13 residues. The V gene's germline CDR1 is SEHNR and CDR2 FQNEAQ (reference sequence). V lost 6 bases, J lost 7 bases, and 13 bases lay in between. DNA of the CDR3: TGTGCCAGCAGTCGGGTGGCCGGAAATGAGCAGTTCTTC. Residues: CASSRVAGNEQFF.

The chain carries TRBV6-1 and TRBJ2-1, with 10 bases that match TRBD2. V lost 7 bases and J lost 4; bases outside the gene matches: 7. CDR1 and CDR2 from the germline V gene are MNHNS and SASEGT. CDR3 size: 15 residues. The CDR3 sequence: CASTVTSGAYNEQFF. Written as DNA, the CDR3 is TGTGCCAGCACCGTCACTAGCGGGGCTTACAATGAGCAGTTCTTC.